What follows is one T cell receptor beta chain and its context. Its antigen is not identified. The germline CDR1 and CDR2 sequences are SGHRS and YFSETQ. J was trimmed by 3 bases and V by 3 bases; bases with no gene match: 7. The CDR3 spans 15 residues. The protocol was immunoSEQ multiplex PCR, while the TCRdb copy is restricted to in-frame clones and leaves out a portion. This table has about 60,000 clones, around 80% appearing once. The sample belongs to a study of a mutant IDH1 vaccine in newly diagnosed glioma. Indicated time point: week 35, safety follow-up. All doses held 300 ug of mutant IDH1 20-mer peptide, with topical imiquimod.

This sequence originates from a man younger than 40 with glioma. The rearrangement uses TRBV5-1 and TRBJ1-1, with 8 bases matching TRBD1. Sample: PBMCs, taken from a glioma patient whose treatment included an IDH1 peptide vaccine. The CDR3 loop reads CASSWTGSGDTEAFF. Here the CDR3 DNA reads TGCGCCAGCAGCTGGACAGGGTCTGGAGACACTGAAGCTTTCTTT. The full variable domain, in which reference TRBV5-1 and TRBJ1-1 provide the parts outside the CDR3, is KAGVTQTPRYLIKTRGQQVTLSCSPISGHRSVSWYQQTPGQGLQFLFEYFSETQRNKGNFPGRFSGRQFSNSRSEMNVSTLELGDSALYLCASSWTGSGDTEAFFGQGTRLTVV.